The table lists the clone carrying this T cell receptor (beta chain) with a few counts. Its target is not known. It was with unique molecular identifiers that the TCRbeta library was prepared. TCRdb ran MiXCR on the PCR reads and lists one entry per CDR3 protein. The sample carries 90,000 to 100,000 distinct CDR3 sequences, about a quarter recorded once. These data are taken from a study of T-cell reconstitution after alpha-beta-depleted transplantation in children. Study-level findings and limits: Newly made T cells mostly supplied T-cell counts and diversity one year after transplant. Several hundred rapidly expanded clones from non-depleted graft cells reportedly supplied alpha-beta T cells about two months post-transplant. The origin of high day-60 TCRbeta diversity in some patients lay in surviving recipient T cells and thymic progenitors.

CDR1 is LNHNV, CDR2 YYDKDF, per germline (reference sequence). Trimming took off 5 bases at V and 5 bases at J, with 15 bases between the two ends. This CDR3 is 14 amino acids long. The genes are TRBV15 and TRBJ2-5; D is perhaps TRBD1 or TRBD2 (5 bases each). The TCR sequence derives from a boy aged 2-15 years with acute lymphoblastic leukemia, due to receive a stem cell transplant. The sample in question was PBMCs, obtained before TCRalphabeta/CD19-depleted stem cell transplant. CDR3 loop: CATSRRDRGETQYF. DNA of the CDR3: TGTGCCACCAGCCGCCGGGACCGAGGGGAGACCCAGTACTTC.